Following are 6 T cell receptor beta chains from one sample sequenced in a study of CD8 T cells in Susac syndrome. Roughly 0.45 to 1 ug RNA was reverse transcribed with random hexamers. TCRdb fed the immunoSEQ multiplex PCR reads into MiXCR, producing one record per CDR3 protein. The table includes about 300,000 distinct CDR3 sequences, roughly nine tenths detected once. The source material was CD4+ T cells from PBMCs. These TCRs come from a human donor with multiple sclerosis.

The rearrangement links TRBV3-1 to TRBJ2-3, with D possibly matching TRBD2 (6 bases). This CDR3 is built from 13 residues. Germline values: CDR1 LGHDT, CDR2 YNNKEL (reference sequence). V was cut by 3 bases and J by 4 bases, with 8 bases left in between. CDR3 residues: CASSQRGADTQYF. The CDR3 DNA follows: TGTGCCAGCAGCCAGCGGGGTGCAGATACGCAGTATTTT.

For the CDR3, the DNA is TGTGCCAGCTCACCAGGGATCACTGAAGCTTTCTTT. This translates into CASSPGITEAFF. The gene calls are TRBV18 and TRBJ1-1, with D unresolved. V lost 2 bases and J 4 bases, leaving 5 bases between the germline ends. The germline CDR1 and CDR2 sequences are KGHSH and LQKENI. The CDR3 is 12 residues long.

The chain has TRBV18 and TRBJ2-5; no reliable D call. Looked up from germline, CDR1 is KGHSH and CDR2 is LQKENI. The germline V and J ends were trimmed by 3 bases and 5 bases, with 7 bases remaining between them. The CDR3 has 12 residues. The CDR3 here is CASSPTRETQYF. CDR3 DNA: TGTGCCAGCTCACCTACCAGGGAGACCCAGTACTTC.

The chain links TRBV6-2 or TRBV6-3 to TRBJ2-3; D uncertain. The CDR3 consists of 12 residues. CDR1 and CDR2 from the germline V gene are MNHEY and SVGEGT. The V end was cut by 4 bases, the J end by 2 bases, with 4 bases between. DNA for the CDR3: TGTGCCAGCAGTTTCGACACAGATACGCAGTATTTT. Residues: CASSFDTDTQYF.

The genes are TRBV2 and TRBJ2-5; D may be TRBD2 (6 bases). The V end lost 1 base, the J end lost 3 bases, and 9 bases lay between the germline ends. The CDR3 is 14 residues long. Per the germline V gene, CDR1 is SNHLY and CDR2 is FYNNEI. For the CDR3, the DNA is TGTGCCAGCAGTGAAGGACTAGTAGAAGAGACCCAGTACTTC. Amino acids: CASSEGLVEETQYF.

The J gene is TRBJ2-5, the V gene TRBV4-2, with D unclear. The length of the CDR3 is 17 residues. V was clipped by 2 bases and J by 4 bases, with 20 bases between them. CDR1 and CDR2 (germline): LGHNA, YNFKEQ. The CDR3 region has the DNA TGTGCCAGCAGCCAACTGTCGATCACTGTGGCAGGAGAGACCCAGTACTTC. Its protein is CASSQLSITVAGETQYF.